This TCR beta chain was recorded in a study of breast tumors, draining lymph nodes, adjacent tissues. Germline CDR1 reads MNHNS; CDR2 reads SASEGT. V was trimmed by 8 bases and J by 3 bases, leaving 6 bases between them. The CDR3 runs 11 residues. Study observations and caveats: The lymph node origin of tumor T cells was framed as consistent with a hypothesis, not demonstrated. Compared with lymph nodes, tumors were less diverse; compared with nontumor tissue, more.

The lymph nodes were axillary draining lymph nodes from breast cancer patients. This clonotype was detected once. No antigen is known for it. TCRdb passed the multiplex PCR reads through MiXCR, listing each CDR3 protein once. Of some 170,000 distinct CDR3 sequences in the sample, about 34% were seen once. The rearrangement links TRBV6-1 to TRBJ2-3; D may be TRBD2 (6 bases). The sequence derives from a female donor with breast cancer. Some clones in this sample may be carry-over from other donors' samples. Sequences were obtained from axillary lymph node tissue. For the CDR3, the DNA is TGTGCCAGCGGGGGGACAGATACGCAGTATTTT. It specifies CASGGTDTQYF.